A selection of T cell receptor beta chains follows, all from one sample in a study of OX40 agonist ivuxolimab in advanced cancers. TCRdb's table, derived via immunoSEQ multiplex PCR, lists solely in-frame clones and lacks some. The data show under 55,000 clones, roughly nine tenths seen once. Material: CD4+ or CD8+ T cells sorted from blood, obtained in a trial of the OX40 agonist ivuxolimab. The receptors were sampled from an adult with an advanced solid tumor such as melanoma, head and neck, liver or kidney cancer. Both conserved end residues are part of each CDR3. D genes are given only for firm matches. Clone sizes are given selectively: once, few, many, or a class where the clone is expanded.

clone size | D gene | J gene | V gene | CDR3 DNA | CDR3 protein
. | TRBD1 | TRBJ2-7 | TRBV13 | TGTGCCAGCAGCTCGACCGGGACAGGCACCTACGAGCAGTACTTC | CASSSTGTGTYEQYF
medium-sized | . | TRBJ1-1 | TRBV9 | TGTGCCAGCAGCGTCGCAGAGAACACTGAAGCTTTCTTT | CASSVAENTEAFF
once | TRBD2 | TRBJ2-5 | TRBV6-1 | TGTGCCAGCAGTGTTGCGGGGATTAGCGGGAAAGAGACCCAGTACTTC | CASSVAGISGKETQYF
large | . | TRBJ1-2 | TRBV6-5 | TGTGCCAGCAGTTACTCGGCGGCTGGGAGTGGCTACACCTTC | CASSYSAAGSGYTF
. | . | TRBJ1-2 | TRBV6-5 | TGTGCCAGCAGTTACTCTCCGGGAACCTATGGCTACACCTTC | CASSYSPGTYGYTF
. | . | TRBJ2-7 | TRBV6-5 | TGTGCCAGCAGTTTCGCGGGACCGAAAAGAGGCGAGCAGTACTTC | CASSFAGPKRGEQYF
. | . | TRBJ2-1 | TRBV9 | TGTGCCAGCAGCGTAGGGGTCGGCCAGACTTACAATGAGCAGTTCTTC | CASSVGVGQTYNEQFF
few | . | TRBJ1-5 | TRBV5-6 | TGTGCCAGCAGCAGTTGGGAGGGTCAGCCCCAGCATTTT | CASSSWEGQPQHF
. | . | TRBJ2-7 | TRBV10-3 | TGTGCCATCCCCGGCGGAGGTCCCTACGAGCAGTACTTC | CAIPGGGPYEQYF
. | . | TRBJ1-5 | TRBV28 | TGTGCCAGCAGTCGAGGGGGGAGCAATCAGCCCCAGCATTTT | CASSRGGSNQPQHF
once | . | TRBJ2-7 | TRBV7-2 | TGTGCCAGCAGCTTAGGCGTTAACTACTACGAGCAGTACTTC | CASSLGVNYYEQYF
. | TRBD1 | TRBJ2-1 | TRBV5-6 | TGTGCCAGCAGCTTAGGACAGGGACTTCGCGACAATGAGCAGTTCTTC | CASSLGQGLRDNEQFF
. | . | TRBJ2-3 | TRBV28 | TGTGCCAGCAGTTTGCCGGCAGTCACAGATACGCAGTATTTT | CASSLPAVTDTQYF
. | . | TRBJ1-2 | TRBV9 | TGTGCCAGCAGCGCCGGCGGTAAGGGAATGAACTATGGCTACACCTTC | CASSAGGKGMNYGYTF
. | TRBD2 | TRBJ2-3 | TRBV4-2 | TGTGCCAGCAGCTACTTAGCGGGGGTAAGCACAGATACGCAGTATTTT | CASSYLAGVSTDTQYF
. | TRBD1 | TRBJ2-7 | TRBV29-1 | TGCAGCGTTGTGGGGACAGGGTGGTCGGTCGAGCAGTACTTC | CSVVGTGWSVEQYF
. | . | TRBJ2-7 | TRBV11-3 | TGTGCCAGCAGCCCCACTAGAGGTGGATACGAGCAGTACTTC | CASSPTRGGYEQYF